This T cell receptor beta chain is drawn from a study of blood T cell repertoires in COVID-19. Method: immunoSEQ multiplex PCR; TCRdb's copy keeps in-frame clones and lacks some. This table has roughly 150,000 clones, more than 75% appearing once. The CDR3 spans 14 residues. V dropped 4 bases and J dropped 5; count of bases not matched to a gene: 4. The germline gives CDR1 MGHRA, CDR2 YSYEKL. This chain joins TRBV4-1 and TRBJ1-5; 8 bases align to TRBD1. Input material: peripheral blood. The TCR comes from a woman in her 70s with COVID-19, enrolled during active disease. CDR3 sequence (DNA): TGCGCCAGCAGCCGGGGACAGGCTGATCAGCCCCAGCATTTT. Translated: CASSRGQADQPQHF.